This TCR beta chain was documented in a study of T cells in Graves' hyperthyroidism and ophthalmopathy. Study-level information: The authors collected peripheral blood at initial diagnosis, before any treatment. General study results and limits: Most thyroid clonotypes expanded above 0.001 appeared in blood too.

As regards this clonotype: Its antigen remains unidentified.

Over 18 months, lack of ophthalmopathy progression marked Graves' hyperthyroidism as stable. RNA transcripts yielded amplified TCR beta CDR3 regions. The study used the HTBI primer set for a first-round RT-PCR of the TCR CDR3. Each CDR3 protein gets one entry after TCRdb re-called the multiplex PCR reads with MiXCR. Seen here are around 440,000 distinct CDR3 sequences, 15% to 19% observed once, and the top ten hold almost 8%. CDR3 length: 15 amino acids. Germline-derived CDR1 and CDR2 are DFQATT and SNEGSKA (reference sequence). V lost 6 bases, J lost 5 bases, and 22 bases lay in between. Sequenced sample: blood. The clonotype was recovered from a woman younger than 30 with Graves' hyperthyroidism. The chain joins TRBV20-1 to TRBJ2-5; either TRBD1 or TRBD2 may supply D (6 bases each). DNA for the CDR3: TGCAGTGCCCCGGGGGCGGAGGCGCGACAGGAGACCCAGTACTTC. Its translation: CSAPGAEARQETQYF.